Each of the 12 T cell receptor beta chains below was sequenced from the same sample in a study of somatic mutations in cytotoxic T cells in rheumatoid arthritis. Only in-frame clones appear in the TCRdb table, and some are missing; sequencing was by immunoSEQ multiplex PCR. The sample records roughly 30,000 clones, around four fifths being singletons. Input material: CD8+ T cells sorted from blood. The receptors were gathered from an adult with rheumatoid arthritis.

V and J are TRBV29-1 and TRBJ1-2, with 9 bases matching TRBD1. CDR1 and CDR2 (germline): SQVTM, ANQGSEA. The trim removed 5 bases at V and 6 bases at J, leaving 7 bases unmatched. This CDR3 region has 13 residues. CDR3 residues: CSVRQGVLNGYTF. The CDR3 DNA sequence: TGCAGCGTTCGACAGGGGGTCTTAAATGGCTACACCTTC.

The rearrangement links TRBV11-2 to TRBJ1-1; 7 positions match TRBD1. The CDR3 is 15 amino acids. Germline trimming cut 3 bases from V and 4 bases from J; bases unmatched to any gene: 8. Germline V gene data show CDR1 as SGHAT and CDR2 as FQNNGV. CDR3 residues: CASSFRGGAGTEAFF. CDR3 DNA: TGTGCCAGCAGCTTCCGAGGGGGCGCCGGCACTGAAGCTTTCTTT.

This chain links TRBV6-5 with TRBJ2-7; no reliable D call. Germline lookup yields CDR1 MNHEY and CDR2 SVGAGI. Trimming pared 9 bases from V and 2 bases from J, leaving 20 bases between. The CDR3 contains 15 residues. CDR3 DNA: TGTGCCAGTGCCCCTGGCCCAACCCCCGCCTACGAGCAGTACTTC. Its protein product is CASAPGPTPAYEQYF.

The chain links TRBV9 to TRBJ2-3; 10 bases line up with TRBD2. Germline CDR1 reads SGDLS; CDR2 reads YYNGEE. The CDR3 is made up of 14 amino acids. V lost 5 bases to trimming and J lost 6 bases; unmatched junction nucleotides: 6. This CDR3 is CASSSGGRGDTQYF. The DNA for the CDR3 is TGTGCCAGCAGTAGCGGGGGGAGAGGGGATACGCAGTATTTT. Based on the CDR3 plus reference TRBV9 and TRBJ2-3, the full variable domain is DSGVTQTPKHLITATGQRVTLRCSPRSGDLSVYWYQQSLDQGLQFLIQYYNGEERAKGNILERFSAQQFPDLHSELNLSSLELGDSALYFCASSSGGRGDTQYFGPGTRLTVL.

This chain connects TRBV11-3 to TRBJ1-4; no firm D call. This CDR3 is built from 14 residues. Between the trimmed V and J ends, which lost 5 bases and 9 bases, there was a span of 16 bases. Germline V lookup: CDR1 SGHNT, CDR2 YENEEA. CDR3 residues: CASSPRTEGQKLFF. CDR3 nucleotides: TGTGCCAGCAGCCCGCGGACGGAAGGGCAAAAACTGTTTTTT.

The chain couples TRBV5-4 to TRBJ2-3, with D possibly TRBD2 on 6 matching bases. V lost 4 bases, J lost 10 bases, and 13 bases lay in between. The V gene's germline CDR1 is SGHNT and CDR2 YYREEE (reference sequence). There are 12 residues in the CDR3. The CDR3 loop is CASSPEGFAQYF. The CDR3 region has the DNA TGTGCCAGCAGCCCGGAGGGGTTTGCGCAGTATTTT.

The V gene is TRBV9, the J gene TRBJ2-5; 12 bases match TRBD2. V gave up 0 bases and J gave up 4 bases; unmatched junction bases: 7. The CDR3 has 17 residues. The germline V gene encodes CDR1 SGDLS and CDR2 YYNGEE. The CDR3 is CASSVGSSGGAGETQYF. The DNA for the CDR3 is TGTGCCAGCAGCGTAGGTTCTAGCGGGGGGGCAGGAGAGACCCAGTACTTC.

This clone turned up a few times. The chain employs TRBV5-1 and TRBJ2-2; D gene uncertain. CDR3 length: 11 residues. Trimming stripped 0 bases from V and 10 bases from J, with 4 bases between. Germline assignment: CDR1 SGHRS and CDR2 YFSETQ. CDR3 in amino acids: CASSLEVELFF. The DNA for the CDR3 is TGCGCCAGCAGCTTGGAAGTGGAGCTGTTTTTT.

The rearrangement joins TRBV6-5 to TRBJ1-1, with 8 bases fitting TRBD1. V shed 2 bases and J 4 bases; nucleotides not matched to a gene: 3. CDR1 MNHEY and CDR2 SVGAGI come from the germline V gene. The CDR3 has 14 amino acids. The DNA for the CDR3 is TGTGCCAGCAGTTACAGACAGGGGTTCACTGAAGCTTTCTTT. Protein: CASSYRQGFTEAFF.

This clone was observed a single time. The V and J genes are TRBV7-9 and TRBJ2-7; TRBD2 agrees at 9 bases. Germline lookup yields CDR1 SEHNR and CDR2 FQNEAQ (reference sequence). The V and J ends lost 5 bases and 1 base, in that order; junction bases with no gene match: 6. The CDR3 is made up of 15 amino acids. The CDR3 reads CASSPAGGPSYEQYF. CDR3 in DNA: TGTGCCAGCAGCCCGGCGGGAGGGCCATCCTACGAGCAGTACTTC.

V usage is TRBV11-2 and J usage is TRBJ2-7; D perhaps matches TRBD2 (5 bases). The CDR3 spans 12 residues. V shed 5 bases and J shed 7 bases, with 12 bases lying between them. The V gene's germline CDR1 is SGHAT and CDR2 FQNNGV. The CDR3 spells CASSPGSVEQYF. CDR3 DNA sequence: TGTGCCAGCAGCCCGGGGTCAGTGGAGCAGTACTTC.

V is TRBV7-9 and J is TRBJ2-3, with D unclear. The V end lost 6 bases, the J end lost 3 bases, and 7 bases lay between the germline ends. Germline V gene data show CDR1 as SEHNR and CDR2 as FQNEAQ (reference sequence). The CDR3 sequence is 12 residues long. CDR3 sequence reads: CASRLQTDTQYF. Here the CDR3 DNA reads TGTGCCAGCAGGTTACAAACAGATACGCAGTATTTT.